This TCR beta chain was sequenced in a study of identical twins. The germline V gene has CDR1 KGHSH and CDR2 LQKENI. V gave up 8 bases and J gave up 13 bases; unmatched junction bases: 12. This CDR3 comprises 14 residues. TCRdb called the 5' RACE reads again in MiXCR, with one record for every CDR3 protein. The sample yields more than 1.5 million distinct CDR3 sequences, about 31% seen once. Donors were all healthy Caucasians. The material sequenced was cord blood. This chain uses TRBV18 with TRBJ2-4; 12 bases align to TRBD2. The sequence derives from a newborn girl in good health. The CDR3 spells CASALLAGGREQYF. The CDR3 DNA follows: TGTGCCAGCGCTTTACTAGCGGGAGGAAGAGAGCAGTACTTC.